This TCR beta chain is drawn from a study of monozygotic twins with inflammatory bowel disease. The CDR3 runs to 14 residues. Germline lookup yields CDR1 SEHNR and CDR2 FQNEAQ (reference sequence). Total RNA amounting to 3,500 to 4,000 ng went into each TCR library. After re-calling the 5' RACE reads, TCRdb lists one entry per CDR3 protein, DNA absent. Its table records approximately 420,000 distinct CDR3 sequences. The chain employs TRBV7-9 and TRBJ2-7; the TCRdb D gene call, TRBD2, has no DNA to confirm it. Sequenced material: blood. The clonotype was recovered from a human donor with ulcerative colitis or Crohn's disease, or a healthy co-twin of an affected twin (not recorded which). CDR3 sequence: CASSFLAGGNEQYF. Filled out from reference TRBV7-9 and TRBJ2-7, the complete variable domain reads DTGVSQNPRHKITKRGQNVTFRCDPISEHNRLYWYRQTLGQGPEFLTYFQNEAQLEKSRLLSDRFSAERPKGSFSTLEIQRTEQGDSAMYLCASSFLAGGNEQYFGPGTRLTVT.